This T cell receptor beta chain was sequenced in a study of read filtering for tumor transcriptome and immune sequencing. Study-level information: IR-seq gave about 4.05 to 11 million TCR reads per sample; RNA-seq gave about 75 to 1,400.

Study-wide findings and caveats: Approximately 82% of IR-seq clonotypes had one read, totaling approximately 3.3% of reads; RNA-seq: roughly 76% and 46%.

The library was built from about 400 ng RNA with molecular barcoded adaptors for alpha/delta and beta/gamma chains. Each CDR3 protein is one row after TCRdb ran MiXCR on the reads. The repertoire holds tens of thousands of distinct CDR3 sequences, with about 19% as singletons. This clonotype was detected many times. What it recognizes is unknown. The ends lost 2 bases at V and 5 bases at J; junction bases unmatched: 8. The germline V gene encodes CDR1 SNHLY and CDR2 FYNNEI. The CDR3 length is 15 residues. The chain carries TRBV2 and TRBJ2-5; 7 bases map to TRBD1. The sequencing sample was made of a population of CD138-negative cells sorted from bone marrow. The source of this sequence is a donor over 35 with multiple myeloma. CDR3 coding DNA: TGTGCCAGCAGTGAACGCAGAGGGGGCGGGGAGACCCAGTACTTC. It encodes CASSERRGGGETQYF.